This entry lists 21 T cell receptor beta chains sequenced from one sample in a study of blood T cell repertoires in COVID-19. The repertoire was sequenced with immunoSEQ multiplex PCR; TCRdb's copy has only in-frame clones and lacks some. The repertoire includes about 310,000 clones, around 90% of them detected once, and 1% sits in the top ten. Sequenced material: peripheral blood. These receptors all stem from a man aged 50 or older with active or convalescent COVID-19.

The V gene is TRBV5-1, the J gene TRBJ1-2; 9 bases match TRBD1. Germline lookup yields CDR1 SGHRS and CDR2 YFSETQ. The V gene end was trimmed by 5 bases and the J gene end by 8 bases; junction bases not matched to a gene: 13. The CDR3 has 15 amino acids. CDR3 residues: CASREQQGAVGGYTF. Written as DNA, the CDR3 is TGCGCCAGCAGGGAACAACAGGGGGCCGTCGGAGGCTACACCTTC.

The rearrangement joins TRBV19 to TRBJ1-1; D is possibly TRBD1 (6 bases). The CDR3 has 14 amino acids. Germline assignment: CDR1 LNHDA and CDR2 SQIVND (reference sequence). Trimming took off 6 bases at V and 2 bases at J, with 13 bases between the two ends. The CDR3 here is CASRWTASNTEAFF. In DNA form, the CDR3 reads TGTGCCAGTAGATGGACAGCAAGTAACACTGAAGCTTTCTTT.

This chain connects TRBV5-6 to TRBJ1-2; D possibly corresponds to TRBD1 (5 bases). With 0 bases removed from V and 8 bases from J, the gap between germline ends came to 11 bases. Germline lookup yields CDR1 SGHDT and CDR2 YYEEEE. The CDR3 has 13 amino acids. The CDR3 DNA reads TGTGCCAGCAGCTTGGGTCAGGGCCGGGGCTACACCTTC. Protein product: CASSLGQGRGYTF.

The chain links TRBV5-1 to TRBJ1-1, with 10 bases matching TRBD1. Germline V gene sequence: CDR1 SGHRS, CDR2 YFSETQ. This CDR3 contains 13 residues. J gave up 8 bases and V 5 bases, and 6 bases lay outside the gene matches. The CDR3 DNA reads TGCGCCAGCAGGCGGGACAGGGGAGGCGAAGCTTTCTTT. It specifies CASRRDRGGEAFF.

The chain combines TRBV25-1 with TRBJ1-2, with TRBD1 matching 9 bases. Germline CDR1 reads MGHDK; CDR2 reads SYGVNS. Losses at the gene ends were 3 bases for V and 3 bases for J; bases not matched to a gene: 5. The CDR3 is made up of 15 amino acids. The CDR3 region has the DNA TGTGCCAGCAGTGACACGGGGACAGGGCACTATGGCTACACCTTC. Amino acid sequence: CASSDTGTGHYGYTF.

The chain joins TRBV19 to TRBJ1-2; 10 bases are a match to TRBD1. The germline V gene has CDR1 LNHDA and CDR2 SQIVND (reference sequence). With 3 bases clipped from V and 5 bases from J, the junction kept 9 bases outside the gene matches. This CDR3 is 16 amino acids long. CDR3 residues: CASSIAGTGDFYGYTF. In DNA, the CDR3 is TGTGCCAGTAGTATTGCCGGGACAGGGGATTTTTATGGCTACACCTTC.

This clone has only one observation. CDR3 sequence: CASSRPLQTTYTEAFF. DNA for the CDR3: TGTGCCAGCAGCAGACCCCTACAGACTACTTACACTGAAGCTTTCTTT. The rearrangement uses TRBV28 and TRBJ1-1; D is unclear. Germline V lookup: CDR1 MDHEN, CDR2 SYDVKM. The V end lost 6 bases, the J end lost 3 bases, and 20 bases lay between the germline ends. CDR3 length: 16 residues.

The genes are TRBV28 and TRBJ1-2, with unresolved D. The V end lost 4 bases, the J end lost 4 bases, and 13 bases lay between the germline ends. Germline V gene lookup returns CDR1 MDHEN and CDR2 SYDVKM. The CDR3 is 14 amino acids. CDR3 DNA: TGTGCCAGCAGTTCCTACTCCTTGAGCTATGGCTACACCTTC. Amino acid sequence: CASSSYSLSYGYTF.

This clone showed up just a few times. V is TRBV5-1 and J is TRBJ1-3, with 12 bases matching TRBD1. The CDR3 consists of 19 residues. The V and J ends lost 1 base and 2 bases, in that order; junction bases with no gene match: 10. Germline lookup yields CDR1 SGHRS and CDR2 YFSETQ. The DNA of the CDR3 is TGCGCCAGCAGCTTGCTGGGACAGGGGGCCCCGCGTGCTGGAAACACCATATATTTT. Translated, it gives CASSLLGQGAPRAGNTIYF.

This chain links TRBV18 with TRBJ2-3, with TRBD1 matching over 7 bases. The germline gives CDR1 KGHSH, CDR2 LQKENI. V was pared by 3 bases and J by 4 bases, with 4 bases of the junction left unmatched. The CDR3 extends over 14 amino acids. CDR3 in amino acids: CASSPGTEADTQYF. CDR3 nucleotides: TGTGCCAGCTCACCTGGGACAGAAGCAGATACGCAGTATTTT.

The chain uses TRBV7-3 and TRBJ2-2, with D possibly being TRBD1 (6 bases). CDR1 and CDR2 (germline): SGHTA, FQGTGA. Trimming stripped 5 bases from V and 6 bases from J, with 13 bases between. This CDR3 region has 14 residues. The CDR3, as DNA: TGTGCCAGCAGCCGAACTCAGGGGTCCGGGGAGCTGTTTTTT. It encodes CASSRTQGSGELFF.

The V gene is TRBV23-1, the J gene TRBJ2-7; 7 bases map to TRBD1. TRBV23-1 is identified as an open reading frame with a role that is uncertain. CDR3 length equals 14 residues. J gave up 0 bases and V 8 bases, and 7 bases lay outside the gene matches. CDR3 DNA sequence: TGCGCCAGCGTCGGGGCAGGGGGCTCCTACGAGCAGTACTTC. The encoded protein is CASVGAGGSYEQYF.

J is TRBJ1-5 and V is TRBV5-1, with 9 bases that match TRBD1. Unmatched junction bases numbered 5, after V lost 4 bases and J lost 3 bases. Germline assignment: CDR1 SGHRS and CDR2 YFSETQ. This CDR3 has 15 amino acids. CDR3 sequence (DNA): TGCGCCAGCAGCATAGGGACAGGGAACAATCAGCCCCAGCATTTT. This sequence encodes CASSIGTGNNQPQHF.

V gene TRBV6-5 combines with J gene TRBJ1-1, with D tentatively TRBD1 (6 bases). Trimming stripped 2 bases from V and 4 bases from J, with 11 bases between. Germline assignment: CDR1 MNHEY and CDR2 SVGAGI. The CDR3 runs 14 residues. Here the CDR3 DNA reads TGTGCCAGCAGTTACGACAGGCGCCCCACTGAAGCTTTCTTT. This encodes CASSYDRRPTEAFF.

The chain has TRBV2 and TRBJ2-3; D might be TRBD1 (6 bases). Trimming removed 7 bases from V and 0 bases from J, with 14 bases in between. Per germline, CDR1 SNHLY and CDR2 FYNNEI. CDR3 length: 15 residues. The CDR3 sequence: CASILGGSSTDTQYF. The CDR3, as DNA: TGTGCCAGCATCCTAGGGGGTTCTAGCACAGATACGCAGTATTTT.

The chain uses TRBV5-4 and TRBJ2-1, with 8 bases aligning to TRBD2. This CDR3 region has 14 residues. Germline-derived CDR1 and CDR2 are SGHNT and YYREEE (reference sequence). Trimming at V came to 4 bases and at J to 7 bases, leaving 7 bases not matched to a gene. CDR3 protein: CASSPGLVKNEQFF. CDR3 sequence (DNA): TGTGCCAGCAGCCCGGGACTAGTGAAGAATGAGCAGTTCTTC. Complete variable domain (other parts from reference TRBV5-4 and TRBJ2-1): ETGVTQSPTHLIKTRGQQVTLRCSSQSGHNTVSWYQQALGQGPQFIFQYYREEENGRGNFPPRFSGLQFPNYSSELNVNALELDDSALYLCASSPGLVKNEQFFGPGTRLTVL.

The chain has TRBV29-1 and TRBJ1-5; no reliable D call. Trimming took 0 bases from V and 1 from J, leaving 16 bases between them. The CDR3 totals 17 residues. CDR1 is SQVTM, CDR2 ANQGSEA, per germline. CDR3 in DNA: TGCAGCGTTGAAGACCCGAACCGGAGAGACAGCAATCAGCCCCAGCATTTT. Translating it yields CSVEDPNRRDSNQPQHF.

The chain uses TRBV29-1 and TRBJ1-2, with 10 nucleotides matching TRBD1. J lost 6 bases, V lost 4 bases, and 2 bases had no gene match. Germline CDR1 SQVTM, CDR2 ANQGSEA. The CDR3 loop spans 12 amino acids. The CDR3 DNA reads TGCAGCGTTGCCGGACAGGGGGATGGCTACACCTTC. Translated, it gives CSVAGQGDGYTF.

The chain combines TRBV18 with TRBJ1-2; 12 bases align to TRBD1. Unmatched junction bases numbered 2, after V lost 3 bases and J lost 6 bases. The CDR3 extends over 14 amino acids. Germline assignment: CDR1 KGHSH and CDR2 LQKENI. The CDR3 protein is CASSPGTGGDGYTF. The CDR3 nucleotides are TGTGCCAGCTCACCCGGGACAGGGGGCGATGGCTACACCTTC.

With regard to this clone: Germline and junction disagree at one end, which may indicate a read error. Other DNA sequences in this sample translate to the same CDR3. The rearrangement joins TRBV4-2 to TRBJ2-7; 9 nucleotides agree with TRBD1. The CDR3 is 14 residues long. From germline, CDR1 is LGHNA and CDR2 YNFKEQ. Here the CDR3 reads CASSHGQGSYEQYF. The CDR3 DNA sequence: TGTGCCAGCAGCCACGGACAGGGGTCCTACGAGCAGTACTTT.

V usage is TRBV5-1 and J usage is TRBJ2-3; weak D call: TRBD2 (5 bases). CDR3 length equals 16 residues. CDR1 SGHRS and CDR2 YFSETQ come from the germline V gene. Trimming removed 0 bases at V and 1 base at J, with 12 bases between. The chain's CDR3 is CASSLGAGGGTDTQYF. As DNA, the CDR3 is TGCGCCAGCAGCTTGGGTGCGGGCGGCGGCACAGATACGCAGTATTTT.